These 15 T cell receptor beta chains share one sample of origin, sequenced in a study of the immune and genomic landscape of osteosarcoma (dated by TCRdb to 2020 to 2021). The specimens were post-treatment primary, local recurrence and metastasis tumors obtained from patients with a poor prognosis. Library creation used the immunoSEQ multiplex PCR assay. TCRdb took over this immuneACCESS table, retaining in-frame rearrangements with V and J assigned. Such tables are incomplete; in checked studies, under half of the missing clones stem from an unresolved V gene, and the remainder is unexplained. The sample has roughly 9,800 clones on record, 60% to 85% of them singletons. 18% of the sample goes to the ten largest clones. What was sequenced was osteosarcoma tumor tissue from the lung. The source of these receptors is a human donor with osteosarcoma.

The rearrangement joins TRBV7-9 to TRBJ2-1; D could derive from TRBD1 or TRBD2 (5 bases each). This CDR3 has 16 residues. The germline V gene encodes CDR1 SEHNR and CDR2 FQNEAQ (reference sequence). V was pared by 8 bases and J by 0 bases, with 17 bases between. In DNA, the CDR3 is TGTGCCAGCGAGGGGCTGATGGGGAGCTCCTACAATGAGCAGTTCTTC. This encodes CASEGLMGSSYNEQFF.

This clone was seen just once. V and J are TRBV2 and TRBJ2-3; 9 bases are a match to TRBD2. With V trimmed by 5 bases and J by 9 bases, 9 bases remained unmatched. The germline V gene has CDR1 SNHLY and CDR2 FYNNEI. The CDR3 totals 14 residues. CDR3 nucleotide sequence: TGTGCCAGCAGTACAGCGGGAGGCCCCGACACGCAGTATTTT. This translates into CASSTAGGPDTQYF.

This clone was seen more than once but under ten times. The rearrangement links TRBV15 to TRBJ1-3; D unclear. The CDR3 extends over 16 amino acids. Germline lookup yields CDR1 LNHNV and CDR2 YYDKDF (reference sequence). Trimming cost V 0 bases and J 2 bases, with 11 bases left between them. The CDR3 sequence: CATSRDSTATGNTIYF. The DNA for the CDR3 is TGTGCCACCAGCAGAGATAGTACGGCTACTGGAAACACCATATATTTT.

The chain combines TRBV10-3 with TRBJ1-2; 9 bases are shared with TRBD1. Germline V gene sequence: CDR1 ENHRY, CDR2 SYGVKD. The V segment lost 3 bases and the J segment 4 bases; nucleotides outside the gene matches: 6. The CDR3 consists of 15 residues. The CDR3 bases are TGTGCCATCAGTGACCGGACAGGGGATCCCTATGGCTACACCTTC. Translating it yields CAISDRTGDPYGYTF.

The chain is built from TRBV9 and TRBJ2-1; D might be TRBD1 (5 bases). This CDR3 has 15 residues. Germline V gives CDR1 SGDLS, CDR2 YYNGEE. Trimming stripped 0 bases from V and 8 bases from J, with 15 bases between. CDR3 nucleotide sequence: TGTGCCAGCAGCGTAGGGTGGGATTTGGGGCATGAGCAGTTCTTC. It yields the protein CASSVGWDLGHEQFF.

In this sample, this clone turned up a few times. V and J are TRBV7-9 and TRBJ1-1, with unresolved D. Germline CDR1 is SEHNR and CDR2 is FQNEAQ (reference sequence). The CDR3 has 13 residues. Trimming shortened V by 1 base and J by 4 bases, and 7 bases separated the two germline ends. The CDR3 DNA reads as TGTGCCAGCAGCTTAGGCGGTGGCACTGAAGCTTTCTTT. This codes for CASSLGGGTEAFF.

V usage is TRBV6-5 and J usage is TRBJ1-5, with 8 bases lining up with TRBD1. V lost 6 bases to trimming and J lost 5 bases; unmatched junction nucleotides: 3. This CDR3 contains 13 residues. CDR1 is MNHEY and CDR2 is SVGAGI in the germline V gene. Here the CDR3 reads CASRAGGDQPQHF. The CDR3 region has the DNA TGTGCCAGCAGAGCAGGGGGCGATCAGCCCCAGCATTTT.

J is TRBJ2-5 and V is TRBV20-1; unclear D gene. The CDR3 is 11 residues long. Trimming removed 0 bases at V and 4 bases at J, with 3 bases between. Germline V CDR1 and CDR2: DFQATT, SNEGSKA (reference sequence). The CDR3 DNA follows: TGCAGTGCTAGAGATCGAGAGACCCAGTACTTC. Its translation: CSARDRETQYF.

The chain has TRBV7-2 and TRBJ2-5; D unclear. CDR1 SGHTA and CDR2 FQGNSA come from the germline V gene. The CDR3 covers 15 residues. Trimming took 4 bases from V and 0 from J, leaving 12 bases between them. The CDR3 DNA sequence: TGTGCCAGCAGCTATGAACATGAGTACCAAGAGACCCAGTACTTC. Translation gives CASSYEHEYQETQYF.

The chain links TRBV4-2 to TRBJ2-7, with 8 nucleotides matching TRBD2. This CDR3 contains 17 residues. Germline-derived CDR1 and CDR2 are LGHNA and YNFKEQ. The trim removed 1 base at V and 4 bases at J, leaving 12 bases unmatched. The CDR3: CASSQVSGGEIIYEQYF. The CDR3 DNA reads as TGTGCCAGCAGCCAAGTTTCGGGGGGGGAGATTATTTACGAGCAGTACTTC.

This clone turned up a few times. The rearrangement links TRBV7-3 to TRBJ2-5; TRBD1 agrees at 9 bases. V shed 2 bases, J shed 3 bases, and the junction held 4 bases outside the gene matches. This CDR3 has 15 amino acids. Looked up from germline, CDR1 is SGHTA and CDR2 is FQGTGA. CDR3 amino acids: CASSLGGTGKETQYF. Written as DNA, the CDR3 is TGTGCCAGCAGCTTAGGAGGGACAGGGAAAGAGACCCAGTACTTC.

V and J are TRBV6-1 and TRBJ2-7; the D is unclear. V was pared by 3 bases and J by 7 bases, with 13 bases between. The CDR3 runs to 13 residues. Germline CDR1 reads MNHNS; CDR2 reads SASEGT. The CDR3 loop reads CASSEDQLREQYF. The CDR3 DNA sequence: TGTGCCAGCAGTGAGGACCAACTACGTGAGCAGTACTTC.

The chain joins TRBV4-2 to TRBJ1-3; D is uncertain. Germline CDR1 LGHNA, CDR2 YNFKEQ. The CDR3 has 16 residues. V was cut by 0 bases and J by 0 bases, with 9 bases left in between. CDR3 in DNA: TGTGCCAGCAGCCAAGATCTTGGCCTCTCTGGAAACACCATATATTTT. Translated, it gives CASSQDLGLSGNTIYF.

This clone occurred a few times. The rearrangement joins TRBV30 to TRBJ1-2; D is unresolved. The CDR3 consists of 15 residues. The V gene's germline CDR1 is GTSNPN and CDR2 SVGIG (reference sequence). Trimming left V 3 bases short and J 4 bases short, with 18 bases between. The CDR3 DNA follows: TGTGCCTGGAGCCCACAACCCAAGGATATCTATGGCTACACCTTC. It codes for CAWSPQPKDIYGYTF.

V and J are TRBV2 and TRBJ1-5, with 7 bases identical to TRBD1. J lost 7 bases, V lost 6 bases, and 3 bases had no gene match. Germline lookup yields CDR1 SNHLY and CDR2 FYNNEI. The CDR3 is made up of 12 amino acids. The CDR3 nucleotides read TGTGCCAGCAGACACAGGGGACAGCCCCAGCATTTT. Protein product: CASRHRGQPQHF.